The sequence of this T cell receptor (beta chain) was determined in a study of shared clonotypes between healthy human individuals. Study context: Each donor's CD4 naive and CD4 memory cells filled three plates apiece, CD8 naive two, and CD8 memory one. The study's findings and limits: Naive CD4 clonotype sharing across several donors was approximately 5%.

As for this clone: Its matching antigen is unknown.

Researchers partitioned CD4+ cells into CD45RA+ naive and CD45RA-negative memory subsets. Deep-level settings were used for running the assay. Profiled with immunoSEQ multiplex PCR; TCRdb holds only in-frame clones, not every one. The sample gives over a million clones, around 78% of which show up once; 0.5% to 0.6% is in the top ten. CDR1 is SGHDT and CDR2 is YYEEEE in the germline V gene. CDR3 length equals 13 residues. V shed 1 base and J shed 4 bases, with 6 bases lying between them. Material for sequencing was memory CD4+ T cells from PBMCs. The subset: CD45RA-negative fraction. This clonotype was sampled from a man between 18 and 35 years old in good health. Some clones in this sample may be carry-over from other donors' samples. The J gene is TRBJ1-3, the V gene TRBV5-6; the D is unclear. CDR3 nucleotide sequence: TGTGCCAGCAGCTTGACGACAGGAAACACCATATATTTT. Encoded protein: CASSLTTGNTIYF.